These 12 T cell receptor beta chains were sequenced from one sample in a study of OX40 agonist ivuxolimab in advanced cancers. TCRdb keeps only in-frame clones here, not all; method: immunoSEQ multiplex PCR. The sample carries around 77,000 clones, roughly 87% recorded once. Source: CD4+ or CD8+ T cells sorted from blood, taken in a trial of the OX40 agonist ivuxolimab. These receptors all come from an adult with an advanced solid tumor such as melanoma, head and neck, liver or kidney cancer.

The chain employs TRBV6-1 and TRBJ2-3, with D perhaps being TRBD1 or TRBD2 (6 bases each). Germline assignment: CDR1 MNHNS and CDR2 SASEGT. The CDR3 extends over 16 amino acids. V was pared by 2 bases and J by 4 bases, with 16 bases between. CDR3 region: CASSERGAVSPDTQYF. CDR3 coding DNA: TGTGCCAGCAGTGAAAGGGGGGCAGTATCCCCAGATACGCAGTATTTT.

V is TRBV7-2 and J is TRBJ1-1; D not certain. The V and J ends lost 5 bases and 5 bases respectively, with 12 bases between them. This CDR3 region has 13 residues. CDR1 SGHTA and CDR2 FQGNSA come from the germline V gene. This CDR3 reads CASSPRIETEAFF. The CDR3 DNA sequence: TGTGCCAGCAGCCCCCGTATAGAGACTGAAGCTTTCTTT.

This clone occurred a few times. V is TRBV5-1 and J is TRBJ2-7; 7 nucleotides agree with TRBD1. CDR1 SGHRS and CDR2 YFSETQ come from the germline V gene. Trimming took 4 bases from V and 0 from J; bases not matched to a gene: 4. The CDR3 has 14 residues. CDR3 in DNA: TGCGCCAGCAGCGGGGACAGTAGCTCCTACGAGCAGTACTTC. This sequence encodes CASSGDSSSYEQYF.

V is TRBV27 and J is TRBJ2-7; 10 bases are shared with TRBD1. V was clipped by 5 bases and J by 4 bases; unmatched bases: 8. CDR3 size: 15 residues. Per the germline V gene, CDR1 is MNHEY and CDR2 is SMNVEV (reference sequence). The CDR3 spells CASSGTGVEEYEQYF. The CDR3 DNA reads TGTGCCAGCAGTGGGACAGGGGTAGAGGAGTACGAGCAGTACTTC.

This clone was counted once. The J gene is TRBJ1-2, the V gene TRBV7-2; possible D gene TRBD1, 6 bases. Trimming removed 6 bases from V and 2 bases from J, with 16 bases in between. Germline CDR1 reads SGHTA; CDR2 reads FQGNSA. This CDR3 has 15 residues. CDR3 residues: CASRTGTTINYGYTF. The CDR3 DNA follows: TGTGCCAGCAGAACCGGGACAACCATAAACTATGGCTACACCTTC.

The V and J genes are TRBV7-2 and TRBJ2-7; D could derive from TRBD1 or TRBD2 (5 bases each). Germline CDR1 reads SGHTA; CDR2 reads FQGNSA. The V and J ends lost 5 bases and 6 bases respectively, with 17 bases between them. This CDR3 region has 14 residues. CDR3: CASSRGGFSGEQYF. CDR3 nucleotide sequence: TGTGCCAGCAGCCGTGGGGGTTTCTCTGGCGAGCAGTACTTC.

The gene calls are TRBV11-2 and TRBJ2-7; 11 nucleotides align to TRBD1. Losses at the gene ends were 1 base for V and 3 bases for J; bases not matched to a gene: 5. CDR1 and CDR2 from the germline V gene are SGHAT and FQNNGV. CDR3 length: 16 amino acids. CDR3 sequence reads: CASSLARGQGDYEQYF. The CDR3 DNA reads TGTGCCAGCAGCTTAGCGCGGGGACAGGGGGACTACGAGCAGTACTTC.

This chain uses TRBV5-6 with TRBJ2-5; no reliable D call. Germline CDR1 SGHDT, CDR2 YYEEEE. The CDR3 has 14 residues. Trimming took off 2 bases at V and 1 base at J, with 9 bases between the two ends. The CDR3 reads CASSLWAVQETQYF. CDR3 sequence (DNA): TGTGCCAGCAGCTTATGGGCGGTCCAAGAGACCCAGTACTTC.

The CDR3 nucleotides read TGTGCCTGGAGAGGTCAAGGCAGGGGGCGGCCCTATGGCTACACCTTC. This codes for CAWRGQGRGRPYGYTF. This chain joins TRBV30 and TRBJ1-2; 8 bases line up with TRBD1. The CDR3 spans 16 residues. Germline trimming cut 3 bases from V and 4 bases from J; bases unmatched to any gene: 13. Germline values: CDR1 GTSNPN, CDR2 SVGIG (reference sequence). The whole variable domain, remainder taken from reference TRBV30 and TRBJ1-2, is SQTIHQWPATLVQPVGSPLSLECTVEGTSNPNLYWYRQAAGRGLQLLFYSVGIGQISSEVPQNLSASRPQDRQFILSSKKLLLSDSGFYLCAWRGQGRGRPYGYTFGSGTRLTVV.

The chain uses TRBV7-9 and TRBJ2-5, with 9 bases aligning to TRBD1. Germline-derived CDR1 and CDR2 are SEHNR and FQNEAQ (reference sequence). V dropped 4 bases and J dropped 4; count of bases not matched to a gene: 7. This CDR3 is built from 15 residues. The CDR3 sequence: CASSSQQGAGETQYF. CDR3 nucleotide sequence: TGTGCCAGCAGCTCCCAACAGGGGGCCGGAGAGACCCAGTACTTC.

The DNA of the CDR3 is TGTGCCAGCAGCCCCGGGAGGGATAACTATGGCTACACCTTC. Its translation: CASSPGRDNYGYTF. This chain uses TRBV7-3 with TRBJ1-2; D unresolved. In germline, CDR1 is SGHTA, CDR2 FQGTGA. This CDR3 region has 14 residues. Trimming took off 5 bases at V and 1 base at J, with 11 bases between the two ends.

Details on this clone: This sample includes further DNA sequences coding for the same CDR3. The V and J genes are TRBV7-2 and TRBJ2-1; possibly TRBD1 for D (5 bases). The CDR3 contains 15 residues. V gave up 5 bases and J gave up 0 bases, with 11 bases separating them. Germline CDR1 and CDR2: SGHTA and FQGNSA. CDR3 DNA sequence: TGTGCCAGCAGCCTGGGCCAGGGCTCCTACAATGAGCAGTTCTTC. Translating it yields CASSLGQGSYNEQFF.